One and the same sample provided the 18 T cell receptor beta chains below, sequenced in a study of cytomegalovirus exposure and HLA in healthy donors. The PCR ran on 60 Vbeta and 13 Jbeta primers. The method was immunoSEQ multiplex PCR; TCRdb's version includes in-frame clones alone and lacks a portion of them. The sample consists of tens of thousands of clones, roughly 80% of them appearing once. Sequences were obtained from PBMCs. These receptors were collected from a woman between 40 and 55 years old in good health and CMV-seropositive.

The chain joins TRBV7-6 to TRBJ2-1, with D possibly being TRBD1 (5 bases). V was cut by 1 base and J by 6 bases, with 16 bases left in between. Germline assignment: CDR1 SGHVS and CDR2 FNYEAQ. The CDR3 sequence is 16 residues long. The CDR3 protein is CASSLEVGRAGNEQFF. For the CDR3, the DNA is TGTGCCAGCAGCTTAGAAGTAGGCAGGGCCGGCAATGAGCAGTTCTTC.

This rearrangement joins TRBV10-3 to TRBJ2-3, with a possible D match to TRBD2 (5 bases). The germline CDR1 and CDR2 sequences are ENHRY and SYGVKD. The V end was cut by 0 bases, the J end by 3 bases, with 7 bases between. This CDR3 is built from 14 residues. CDR3 bases: TGTGCCATCAGTGAGTCCCGGGGAACAGATACGCAGTATTTT. Its protein is CAISESRGTDTQYF.

The gene calls are TRBV6-5 and TRBJ2-3, with 7 bases lining up with TRBD1. This CDR3 contains 14 residues. V lost 6 bases and J lost 3; bases outside the gene matches: 6. CDR1 and CDR2 (germline): MNHEY, SVGAGI. The CDR3 coding sequence is TGTGCCAGCAGGCACGACAGGGCGACAGATACGCAGTATTTT. Translated, it gives CASRHDRATDTQYF.

This chain connects TRBV30 to TRBJ2-1; 11 bases align to TRBD2. J lost 6 bases, V lost 0 bases, and 4 bases had no gene match. This CDR3 spans 15 amino acids. The germline gives CDR1 GTSNPN, CDR2 SVGIG (reference sequence). CDR3: CAWSVLSGRANEQFF. CDR3 nucleotides: TGTGCCTGGAGTGTACTTAGCGGGAGGGCCAATGAGCAGTTCTTC.

The CDR3 sequence is CSVPGQGQGGYTF. Written as DNA, the CDR3 is TGCAGCGTTCCGGGACAGGGACAGGGCGGCTACACCTTC. The rearrangement links TRBV29-1 to TRBJ1-2, with 9 bases aligning to TRBD1. The CDR3 consists of 13 residues. In germline, CDR1 is SQVTM, CDR2 ANQGSEA. Trimming took 5 bases from V and 8 from J; bases not matched to a gene: 9.

This clone was recorded a few times. The rearrangement joins TRBV7-8 to TRBJ2-1; 7 nucleotides match TRBD2. The CDR3 sequence is 17 residues long. CDR1 and CDR2 (germline): SGHVS, FQNEAQ. V trimming: 5 bases; J trimming: 5 bases; junction bases outside the gene matches: 15. The CDR3 loop reads CASSTPQRDMVDNEQFF. CDR3 nucleotide sequence: TGTGCCAGCAGCACCCCCCAGCGGGATATGGTCGACAATGAGCAGTTCTTC.

The chain uses TRBV2 and TRBJ1-6, with TRBD1 matching 7 bases. Germline CDR1 is SNHLY and CDR2 is FYNNEI. V was clipped by 4 bases and J by 9 bases; unmatched bases: 6. CDR3 length equals 14 residues. The CDR3 DNA follows: TGTGCCAGCAGTGCGGGGACAGCAGGTTCACCCCTCCACTTT. This gives the protein CASSAGTAGSPLHF.

The J gene is TRBJ1-5, the V gene TRBV6-6; a weak D match, TRBD1 (5 bases). Germline V gene sequence: CDR1 MNHNY, CDR2 SVGAGI (reference sequence). The CDR3 is 13 residues long. V was trimmed by 2 bases and J by 7 bases, leaving 9 bases between them. The CDR3 bases are TGTGCCAGCAGTTACGGGGGGTGGCAGCCCCAGCATTTT. This gives the protein CASSYGGWQPQHF.

This clone was picked up one time. The chain couples TRBV5-6 to TRBJ1-1, with a tentative D call TRBD1 (6 bases). With 2 bases removed from V and 8 bases from J, the gap between germline ends came to 10 bases. This CDR3 spans 12 amino acids. Germline lookup yields CDR1 SGHDT and CDR2 YYEEEE. CDR3 residues: CASSLPQGEAFF. The CDR3 DNA reads as TGTGCCAGCAGCTTACCACAGGGAGAAGCTTTCTTT.

The chain links TRBV7-8 to TRBJ1-5; D might be TRBD1 (6 bases). The CDR3 spans 16 residues. CDR1 is SGHVS, CDR2 FQNEAQ, per germline. V lost 4 bases and J lost 5, with 18 bases in between. CDR3 region: CASSSQTGGLYQPQHF. The CDR3 DNA sequence: TGTGCCAGCAGCTCCCAGACGGGGGGCTTATATCAGCCCCAGCATTTT.

The chain employs TRBV15 and TRBJ2-1; D ambiguous. V shed 0 bases and J shed 7 bases, with 10 bases lying between them. The length of the CDR3 is 14 residues. The germline V gene encodes CDR1 LNHNV and CDR2 YYDKDF (reference sequence). CDR3 DNA: TGTGCCACCAGCAGAGATCGACTCTGGAATGAGCAGTTCTTC. Residues: CATSRDRLWNEQFF.

In this sample, this clone turned up a few times. V gene TRBV4-1 combines with J gene TRBJ2-6; no reliable D call. The CDR3 contains 17 residues. CDR1 and CDR2 from the germline V gene are MGHRA and YSYEKL. V was clipped by 0 bases and J by 1 base, with 10 bases between them. The CDR3 region has the DNA TGCGCCAGCAGCCAAGAAGTCCAGAAGTCTGGGGCCAACGTCCTGACTTTC. Amino acid sequence: CASSQEVQKSGANVLTF.

The rearrangement joins TRBV5-1 to TRBJ2-7, with 12 bases aligning to TRBD1. Unmatched junction bases numbered 7, after V lost 4 bases and J lost 5 bases. This CDR3 has 15 amino acids. CDR1 SGHRS and CDR2 YFSETQ come from the germline V gene. CDR3 bases: TGCGCCAGCAGCCTGGGAGGGACAGGGGGCGACGAGCAGTACTTC. Protein product: CASSLGGTGGDEQYF.

The chain uses TRBV5-4 and TRBJ2-5, with 7 bases lining up with TRBD1. This CDR3 contains 15 residues. Per the germline V gene, CDR1 is SGHNT and CDR2 is YYREEE (reference sequence). V lost 3 bases, J lost 6 bases, and 11 bases stayed unmatched. CDR3 sequence: CASSSGTGALKTQYF. The CDR3 DNA sequence: TGTGCCAGCAGCTCTGGAACAGGGGCTTTGAAGACCCAGTACTTC.

The chain has TRBV5-6 and TRBJ2-2, with 9 bases aligning to TRBD1. The CDR3 runs to 15 residues. J lost 4 bases, V lost 1 base, and 2 bases had no gene match. Germline V lookup: CDR1 SGHDT, CDR2 YYEEEE. In nucleotides, the CDR3 is TGTGCCAGCAGCTTGACAGGGGGCCTCACCGGGGAGCTGTTTTTT. This translates into CASSLTGGLTGELFF.

The chain employs TRBV4-2 and TRBJ2-2; 12 positions match TRBD2. Germline V CDR1 and CDR2: LGHNA, YNFKEQ. J lost 5 bases, V lost 5 bases, and 3 bases had no gene match. The CDR3 covers 15 residues. CDR3 residues: CASSTGTSGTGELFF. The CDR3 region has the DNA TGTGCCAGCAGCACCGGGACTAGCGGGACCGGGGAGCTGTTTTTT.

This clone occurred a few times. The gene calls are TRBV6-1 and TRBJ2-1; 7 bases line up with TRBD1. Germline loops: CDR1 MNHNS, CDR2 SASEGT. Trimming cost V 4 bases and J 5 bases; bases outside gene matches: 8. The CDR3 has 15 residues. CDR3 nucleotide sequence: TGTGCCAGCAGTGTAAGGGGGCCAAGGGACAATGAGCAGTTCTTC. It translates to CASSVRGPRDNEQFF.

This clone came up once. The chain has TRBV5-1 and TRBJ1-1, with D tentatively TRBD1 (5 bases). Looked up from germline, CDR1 is SGHRS and CDR2 is YFSETQ. This CDR3 has 14 residues. V dropped 2 bases and J dropped 2 bases, with 10 bases sitting between them. The CDR3: CASSFLTANTEAFF. CDR3 DNA: TGCGCCAGCAGCTTTCTGACAGCCAACACTGAAGCTTTCTTT.